Listed below are T cell receptor beta chains from one sample, sequenced in a study of T-cell reconstitution after alpha-beta-depleted transplantation in children. MiXCR, run by TCRdb on the PCR reads, gives a single entry per CDR3 protein. In the table there are around 120,000 distinct CDR3 sequences, under 30% of which are singletons. Source: PBMCs, mostly from graft donor cells, taken 180 days after TCRalphabeta/CD19-depleted stem cell transplant. These receptors were obtained from a male patient between 2 and 10 years old who had a stem cell transplant for chronic granulomatous disease, so the T cells may come from the graft donor. CDR3s include the opening cysteine and the closing phenylalanine or tryptophan. The D gene is left open where the match is weak. Rows may omit the clone size; those that give it use once, few, many or a size class.

D: NA
J: TRBJ1-6
size: many
V: TRBV18
DNA: TGTGCCAGCTCACATTCATCCCTCTGGTATTCACCCCTCCACTTT
CDR3: CASSHSSLWYSPLHF

D: NA
J: TRBJ2-1
size: NA
V: TRBV5-1
DNA: TGCGCCAGCAGCCCCCCCTTCGATGGAACCCACAATGAGCAGTTCTTC
CDR3: CASSPPFDGTHNEQFF

D: TRBD2
J: TRBJ2-7
size: NA
V: TRBV5-1
DNA: TGCGCCAGCAGCCGGGCTAGCGGGAGTCCCTACGAGCAGTACTTC
CDR3: CASSRASGSPYEQYF

D: NA
J: TRBJ2-7
size: many
V: TRBV10-3
DNA: TGTGCCATCAGTCCTCAACCCTACGAGCAGTACTTC
CDR3: CAISPQPYEQYF

D: TRBD2
J: TRBJ2-7
size: NA
V: TRBV5-1
DNA: TGCGCCAGCAGCTCCCGGACTAGCCCGATGTTTGAGCAGTACTTC
CDR3: CASSSRTSPMFEQYF

D: TRBD1
J: TRBJ2-5
size: many
V: TRBV5-1
DNA: TGCGCCAGCAGCTTGAGCGGGACAGGGGAGACCCAGTACTTC
CDR3: CASSLSGTGETQYF

D: TRBD2
J: TRBJ2-3
size: few
V: TRBV7-2
DNA: TGTGCCAGCAGCGCACCACCGGGACTAGCGGGACGCACAGATACGCAGTATTTT
CDR3: CASSAPPGLAGRTDTQYF

D: TRBD2
J: TRBJ2-2
size: many
V: TRBV7-7
DNA: TGTGCCAGCAGCCCGACTAGCGGCAGCACCGGGGAGCTGTTTTTT
CDR3: CASSPTSGSTGELFF

D: NA
J: TRBJ2-4
size: NA
V: TRBV12-3/TRBV12-4
DNA: TGTGCCAGCAGTGAGAATTCAAACATTCAGTACTTC
CDR3: CASSENSNIQYF

D: TRBD2
J: TRBJ2-3
size: many
V: TRBV7-9
DNA: TGTGCCAGCAGCCAGTTGGGACTAGCGGGGGCCTGGGATACGCAGTATTTT
CDR3: CASSQLGLAGAWDTQYF

D: TRBD2
J: TRBJ2-7
size: once
V: TRBV4-2
DNA: TGTGCCAGCAGCCAACCCGGGACTAGCAGAATGAACGAGCAGTACTTC
CDR3: CASSQPGTSRMNEQYF

D: TRBD1
J: TRBJ1-4
size: many
V: TRBV6-5
DNA: TGTGCCAGCAGTGGGACAGGAGATAATGAAAAACTGTTTTTT
CDR3: CASSGTGDNEKLFF

D: NA
J: TRBJ2-5
size: few
V: TRBV29-1
DNA: TGCAGCGTTGCGGTAGGGGCGCAAGAGACCCAGTACTTC
CDR3: CSVAVGAQETQYF

D: TRBD1
J: TRBJ1-2
size: many
V: TRBV5-1
DNA: TGCGCCAGCAGCTTGGCCGGGGACAGGGGCTATGGCTACACCTTC
CDR3: CASSLAGDRGYGYTF

D: TRBD2
J: TRBJ2-2
size: many
V: TRBV15
DNA: TGTGCCACCAGCAGAGAATTAGCGGGGGCAAGCGGGGAGCTGTTTTTT
CDR3: CATSRELAGASGELFF

D: NA
J: TRBJ1-5
size: many
V: TRBV25-1
DNA: TGTGCCAGCAGAAGAGGGAATCAGCCCCAGCATTTT
CDR3: CASRRGNQPQHF

D: NA
J: TRBJ1-2
size: NA
V: TRBV29-1
DNA: TGCAGCGTTGACATATTGGGGGGCCATGGCTACACCTTC
CDR3: CSVDILGGHGYTF

D: TRBD2
J: TRBJ2-3
size: many
V: TRBV7-3
DNA: TGTGCCAGCAGCTTAAATGGCCTAGCGGGAGCCCCTAGCACAGATACGCAGTATTTT
CDR3: CASSLNGLAGAPSTDTQYF

D: NA
J: TRBJ2-1
size: many
V: TRBV3-1
DNA: TGTGCCAGCACCGACCCGAGCTCCTACAATGAGCAGTTCTTC
CDR3: CASTDPSSYNEQFF

D: NA
J: TRBJ2-2
size: many
V: TRBV29-1
DNA: TGCAGCGTTGAGCATCAATTCGGGGAGCTGTTTTTT
CDR3: CSVEHQFGELFF

D: TRBD2
J: TRBJ2-1
size: NA
V: TRBV11-2
DNA: TGTGCCAGCAGCCCTGGAAGACTAGCGGGCGTCGGCGCGGAGCAGTTCTTC
CDR3: CASSPGRLAGVGAEQFF

D: TRBD2
J: TRBJ2-7
size: NA
V: TRBV7-8
DNA: TGTGCCAGCAGCCCCGGGACTAGTGACGAGCAGTACTTC
CDR3: CASSPGTSDEQYF

D: NA
J: TRBJ2-7
size: NA
V: TRBV12-3/TRBV12-4
DNA: TGTGCCAGCAGTTTAGTAGGTCCAAGGGAGCAGTACTTC
CDR3: CASSLVGPREQYF

D: NA
J: TRBJ1-1
size: many
V: TRBV20-1
DNA: TGCAGTGCTACCCCCGGGGGCTTAAACACTGAAGCTTTCTTT
CDR3: CSATPGGLNTEAFF

D: NA
J: TRBJ2-5
size: NA
V: TRBV29-1
DNA: TGCAGCGTTGGACGCCTCGGCGGGGAGACCCAGTACTTC
CDR3: CSVGRLGGETQYF

D: NA
J: TRBJ1-4
size: NA
V: TRBV12-3/TRBV12-4
DNA: TGTGCCAGCAGCCGCCAGGAGGGTGTAGAAAAACTGTTTTTT
CDR3: CASSRQEGVEKLFF

D: NA
J: TRBJ2-6
size: NA
V: TRBV28
DNA: TGTGCCAGCAGTTTGAACTCTGGGGCCAACGGCCTGACTTTC
CDR3: CASSLNSGANGLTF

D: TRBD1
J: TRBJ1-4
size: NA
V: TRBV12-3/TRBV12-4
DNA: TGTGCCAGCAGCTCCGACAGGGGAGGTGAAAAACTGTTTTTT
CDR3: CASSSDRGGEKLFF

D: NA
J: TRBJ2-3
size: NA
V: TRBV24-1
DNA: TGTGCCACCAGTGATTCAGCCAATCCAGCAGTGGGGCACACAGATACGCAGTATTTT
CDR3: CATSDSANPAVGHTDTQYF

D: NA
J: TRBJ2-7
size: many
V: TRBV3-1
DNA: TGTGCCAGCAGTCCCGGGACCCTCGAGCAGTACTTC
CDR3: CASSPGTLEQYF

D: NA
J: TRBJ1-6
size: NA
V: TRBV5-8
DNA: TGTGCCAGCAGCCTCCTGGGGCCCCTCCACTTT
CDR3: CASSLLGPLHF

D: NA
J: TRBJ2-1
size: NA
V: TRBV23-1
DNA: TGCGCCAGCAGTCAATCAGCACACCCCAATGAGCAGTTCTTC
CDR3: CASSQSAHPNEQFF

D: NA
J: TRBJ2-7
size: NA
V: TRBV20-1
DNA: TGCAGTGGAAGCCGATTTCGGACAGAGGGACTATCGAATCCCTACGAGCAGTACTTC
CDR3: CSGSRFRTEGLSNPYEQYF